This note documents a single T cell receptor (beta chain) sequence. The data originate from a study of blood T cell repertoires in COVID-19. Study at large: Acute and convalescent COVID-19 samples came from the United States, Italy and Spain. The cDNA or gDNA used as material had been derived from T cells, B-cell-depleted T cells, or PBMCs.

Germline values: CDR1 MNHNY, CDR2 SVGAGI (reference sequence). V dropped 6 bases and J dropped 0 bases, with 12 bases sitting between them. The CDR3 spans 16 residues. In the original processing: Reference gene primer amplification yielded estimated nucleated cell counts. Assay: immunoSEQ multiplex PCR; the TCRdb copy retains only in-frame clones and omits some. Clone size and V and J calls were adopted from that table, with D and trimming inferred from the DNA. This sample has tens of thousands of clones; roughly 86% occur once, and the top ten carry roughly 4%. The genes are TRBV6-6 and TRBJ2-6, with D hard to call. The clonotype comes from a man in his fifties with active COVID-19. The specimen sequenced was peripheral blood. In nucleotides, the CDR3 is TGTGCCAGCAGCAGCCAGGCCTCCTCTGGGGCCAACGTCCTGACTTTC. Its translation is CASSSQASSGANVLTF.